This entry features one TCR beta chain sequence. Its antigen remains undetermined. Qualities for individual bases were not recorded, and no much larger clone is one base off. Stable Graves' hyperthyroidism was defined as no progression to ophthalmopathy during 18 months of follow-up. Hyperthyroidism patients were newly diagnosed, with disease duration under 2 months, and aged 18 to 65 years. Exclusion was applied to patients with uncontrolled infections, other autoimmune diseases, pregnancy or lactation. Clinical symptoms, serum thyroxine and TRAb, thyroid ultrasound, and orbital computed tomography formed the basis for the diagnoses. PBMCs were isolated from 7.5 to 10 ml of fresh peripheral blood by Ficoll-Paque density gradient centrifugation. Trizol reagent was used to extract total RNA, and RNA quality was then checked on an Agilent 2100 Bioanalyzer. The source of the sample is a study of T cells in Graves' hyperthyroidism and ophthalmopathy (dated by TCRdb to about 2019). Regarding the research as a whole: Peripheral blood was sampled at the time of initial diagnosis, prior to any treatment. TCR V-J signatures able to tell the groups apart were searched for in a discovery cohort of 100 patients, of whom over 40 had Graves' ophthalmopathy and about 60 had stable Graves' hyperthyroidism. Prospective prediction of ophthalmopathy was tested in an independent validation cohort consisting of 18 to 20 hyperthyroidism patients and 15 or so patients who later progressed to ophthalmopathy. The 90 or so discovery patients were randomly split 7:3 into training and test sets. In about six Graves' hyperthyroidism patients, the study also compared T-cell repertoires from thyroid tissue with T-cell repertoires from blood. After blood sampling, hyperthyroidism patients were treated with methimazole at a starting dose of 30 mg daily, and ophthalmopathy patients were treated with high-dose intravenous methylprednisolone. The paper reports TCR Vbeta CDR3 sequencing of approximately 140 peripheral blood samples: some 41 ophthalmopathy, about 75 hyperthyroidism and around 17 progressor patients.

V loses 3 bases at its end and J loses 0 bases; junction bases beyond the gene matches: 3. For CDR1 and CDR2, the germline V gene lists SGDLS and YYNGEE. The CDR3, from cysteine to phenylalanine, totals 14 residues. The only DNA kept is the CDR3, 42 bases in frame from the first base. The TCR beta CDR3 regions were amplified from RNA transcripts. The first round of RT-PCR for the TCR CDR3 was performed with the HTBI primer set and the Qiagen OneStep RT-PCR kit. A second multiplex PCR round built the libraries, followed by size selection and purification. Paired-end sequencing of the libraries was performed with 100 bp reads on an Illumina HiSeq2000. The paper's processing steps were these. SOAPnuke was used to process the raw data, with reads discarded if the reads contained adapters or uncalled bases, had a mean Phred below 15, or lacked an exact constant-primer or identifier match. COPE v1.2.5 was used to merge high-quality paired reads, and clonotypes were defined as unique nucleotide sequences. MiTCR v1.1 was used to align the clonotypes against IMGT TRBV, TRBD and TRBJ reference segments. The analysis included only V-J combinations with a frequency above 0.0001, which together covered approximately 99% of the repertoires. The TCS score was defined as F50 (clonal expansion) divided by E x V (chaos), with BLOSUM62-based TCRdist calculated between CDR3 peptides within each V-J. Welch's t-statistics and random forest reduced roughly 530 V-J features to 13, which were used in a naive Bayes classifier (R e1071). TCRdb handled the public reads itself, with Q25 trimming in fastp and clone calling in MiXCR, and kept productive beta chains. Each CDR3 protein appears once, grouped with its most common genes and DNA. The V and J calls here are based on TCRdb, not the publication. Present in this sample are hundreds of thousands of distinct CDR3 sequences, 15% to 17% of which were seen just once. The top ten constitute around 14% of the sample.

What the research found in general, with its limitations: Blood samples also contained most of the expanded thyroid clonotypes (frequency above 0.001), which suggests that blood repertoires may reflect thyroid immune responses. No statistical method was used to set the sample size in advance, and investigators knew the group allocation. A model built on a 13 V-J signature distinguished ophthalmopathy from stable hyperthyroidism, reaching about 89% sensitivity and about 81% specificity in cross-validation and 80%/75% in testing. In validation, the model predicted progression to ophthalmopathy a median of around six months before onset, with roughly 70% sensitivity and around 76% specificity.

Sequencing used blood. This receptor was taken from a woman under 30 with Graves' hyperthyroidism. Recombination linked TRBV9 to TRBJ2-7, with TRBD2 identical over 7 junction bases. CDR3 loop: CASSARGSSYEQYF. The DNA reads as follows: TGTGCCAGCAGCGCCCGCGGGAGCTCCTACGAGCAGTACTTC.